This T cell receptor (beta chain) comes out of a study of blood T cells in healthy people across ages. The study, taken as a whole, reports: Reliance upon unsorted PBMCs precluded definitive naive versus antigen-experienced comparison. Getting older went along with TCR beta diversity per million T cells dropping roughly linearly. Higher diversity and more naive CD4+ cells were features of long-lived donors, compared to aged donors.

To note about this clonotype: Its antigen is as yet unknown.

The CDR3 consists of 10 residues. V lost 4 bases and J 8 bases, leaving 7 bases between the germline ends. CDR1 and CDR2 (germline): SGDLS, YYNGEE. Through a sample-barcoded 5' primer and a J-beta primer mix, a second PCR was run for about 6 to 11 cycles. TCRdb re-called the 5' RACE reads through MiXCR, storing one row per CDR3 protein. The top ten clones hold under 30% of a sample with roughly 1.9 million distinct CDR3 sequences, approximately 40% of them seen once. The chain links TRBV9 to TRBJ2-7; D remains ambiguous. The receptor's source is a human donor in good health. Sequenced sample: blood. The CDR3 is CASSQSQQYF. The CDR3 region has the DNA TGTGCCAGCAGCCAAAGTCAGCAGTACTTC.